Shown below are 14 T cell receptor beta chains from a single sample sequenced in a study of CD8 T cells in Susac syndrome. Random hexamers served to reverse transcribe roughly 0.45 to 1 ug RNA. MiXCR was run by TCRdb on the immunoSEQ multiplex PCR reads, yielding one entry per CDR3 protein. The table lists 65,000 to 100,000 distinct CDR3 sequences, approximately 96% of them singletons. Sequencing used CD8+ T cells from PBMCs. These receptors came from a human donor with Susac syndrome.

This clonotype has just one count. The chain recombines TRBV12-3 or TRBV12-4 with TRBJ2-7, with 9 nucleotides matching TRBD1. CDR3 size: 16 residues. The ends lost 5 bases at V and 3 bases at J; junction bases unmatched: 11. CDR3 residues: CASSNPLGTGNYEQYF. The CDR3 region has the DNA TGTGCCAGCAGTAACCCCCTAGGGACAGGGAACTACGAGCAGTACTTC.

A note on this clonotype: The junction shows a germline mismatch at one end, possibly a read error. The gene calls are TRBV7-7 and TRBJ2-5, with TRBD2 matching over 8 bases. Germline-derived CDR1 and CDR2 are SSHAT and FNYEAQ (reference sequence). The CDR3 is 16 amino acids. The CDR3 DNA is TGTGCTAGCAGCTTAATCCCGGGAGGGCCTGGAGAGACCCAGTACTTC. This encodes CASSLIPGGPGETQYF.

CDR3 sequence (DNA): TGTGCCAGCAGCTTCGGGACAGGGGGCACCGGGGAGCTGTTTTTT. It is translated as CASSFGTGGTGELFF. The chain is built from TRBV13 and TRBJ2-2, with TRBD1 identical over 11 bases. The V gene end was trimmed by 3 bases and the J gene end by 4 bases; junction bases not matched to a gene: 1. Germline loops: CDR1 PRHDT, CDR2 FYEKMQ (reference sequence). The CDR3 has 15 residues.

The rearrangement uses TRBV27 and TRBJ1-1, with D possibly TRBD1 on 5 matching bases. The CDR3 runs 13 residues. V lost 6 bases, J lost 3 bases, and 11 bases lay in between. From germline, CDR1 is MNHEY and CDR2 SMNVEV (reference sequence). The chain's CDR3 is CASRRRDYTEAFF. CDR3 DNA: TGTGCCAGCAGGCGCCGGGACTACACTGAAGCTTTCTTT.

The chain carries TRBV6-1 and TRBJ2-1; 8 nucleotides line up with TRBD1. J gave up 7 bases and V 6 bases, and 8 bases lay outside the gene matches. There are 14 residues in the CDR3. Germline V gives CDR1 MNHNS, CDR2 SASEGT. The CDR3 loop reads CASRFTTGENEQFF. CDR3 nucleotides: TGTGCCAGCAGATTCACGACAGGGGAAAATGAGCAGTTCTTC.

This chain links TRBV20-1 with TRBJ2-1; 9 bases map to TRBD2. CDR1 is DFQATT, CDR2 SNEGSKA, per germline (reference sequence). The CDR3 has 15 amino acids. The V gene end was trimmed by 6 bases and the J gene end by 0 bases; junction bases not matched to a gene: 6. The CDR3 DNA sequence: TGCAGTGCGCGGAGCGGGGGGAGCTCCTACAATGAGCAGTTCTTC. The encoded protein is CSARSGGSSYNEQFF.

The chain has TRBV20-1 and TRBJ2-1, with 9 bases identical to TRBD2. V shed 6 bases, J shed 8 bases, and the junction held 8 bases outside the gene matches. Per germline, CDR1 DFQATT and CDR2 SNEGSKA (reference sequence). The length of the CDR3 is 13 residues. CDR3 sequence reads: CSAPPRTSDEQFF. The CDR3 DNA sequence: TGCAGTGCCCCCCCAAGGACTAGCGATGAGCAGTTCTTC.

The CDR3 sequence: CASSMVGQGFFGYTF. CDR3 coding DNA: TGTGCCAGTAGTATGGTGGGACAGGGTTTTTTTGGCTACACCTTC. This rearrangement joins TRBV19 to TRBJ1-2; 9 bases map to TRBD1. The CDR3 extends over 15 amino acids. In germline, CDR1 is LNHDA, CDR2 SQIVND (reference sequence). With V trimmed by 3 bases and J by 7 bases, 9 bases remained unmatched.

Here the CDR3 reads CASSGDSGANVLTF. CDR3 DNA: TGTGCCAGCTCGGGGGACTCTGGGGCCAACGTCCTGACTTTC. The rearrangement uses TRBV12-3 or TRBV12-4 and TRBJ2-6, with D possibly matching TRBD2 (6 bases). CDR3 length: 14 residues. Trimming left V 8 bases short and J 0 bases short, with 8 bases between.

The V and J genes are TRBV29-1 and TRBJ1-2; no definite D call. CDR3 size: 13 residues. Per germline, CDR1 SQVTM and CDR2 ANQGSEA. V dropped 2 bases and J dropped 4 bases, with 11 bases sitting between them. The CDR3: CSVELREPYGYTF. The CDR3 DNA reads TGCAGCGTTGAATTGAGGGAGCCCTATGGCTACACCTTC.

This clonotype has only one observation. The rearrangement uses TRBV28 and TRBJ2-7; 9 positions match TRBD1. The CDR3 consists of 15 residues. Unmatched junction bases numbered 8, after V lost 3 bases and J lost 5 bases. From germline, CDR1 is MDHEN and CDR2 SYDVKM. CDR3 amino acids: CASSFLRDRVNEQYF. The CDR3 DNA reads TGTGCCAGCAGTTTCCTACGGGACAGGGTTAACGAGCAGTACTTC. Using reference TRBV28 and TRBJ2-7 for the parts outside the CDR3, the full variable domain is DVKVTQSSRYLVKRTGEKVFLECVQDMDHENMFWYRQDPGLGLRLIYFSYDVKMKEKGDIPEGYSVSREKKERFSLILESASTNQTSMYLCASSFLRDRVNEQYFGPGTRLTVT.

This clonotype was recorded once. The CDR3 loop reads CATSRDTEQYF. For the CDR3, the DNA is TGTGCCACCAGCAGAGATACCGAGCAGTACTTC. The chain uses TRBV15 and TRBJ2-7; unclear D gene. Trimming stripped 0 bases from V and 6 bases from J, with 3 bases between. The CDR3 loop spans 11 amino acids. Germline V gene lookup returns CDR1 LNHNV and CDR2 YYDKDF (reference sequence).

The chain links TRBV11-2 to TRBJ1-1, with D perhaps TRBD1 (6 bases). V was shortened by 4 bases and J by 6 bases, with 12 bases between the two germline ends. The CDR3 extends over 13 amino acids. Germline assignment: CDR1 SGHAT and CDR2 FQNNGV. The CDR3, as DNA: TGTGCCAGCAGCTCTACAGGGAGCTCTGAAGCTTTCTTT. The encoded protein is CASSSTGSSEAFF. Combining the CDR3 with reference TRBV11-2 and TRBJ1-1 gives the whole variable domain EAGVAQSPRYKIIEKRQSVAFWCNPISGHATLYWYQQILGQGPKLLIQFQNNGVVDDSQLPKDRFSAERLKGVDSTLKIQPAKLEDSAVYLCASSSTGSSEAFFGQGTRLTVV.

This chain uses TRBV20-1 with TRBJ2-4; TRBD2 aligns across 7 bases. The V segment lost 5 bases and the J segment 1 base; nucleotides outside the gene matches: 8. The CDR3 is 15 residues long. The V gene's germline CDR1 is DFQATT and CDR2 SNEGSKA (reference sequence). CDR3 loop: CSAQSGKEAKNIQYF. DNA of the CDR3: TGCAGTGCTCAGAGCGGGAAAGAGGCCAAAAACATTCAGTACTTC.